These T cell receptor beta chains were read from a single sample in a study of T cells in Graves' hyperthyroidism and ophthalmopathy. In TCRdb, the multiplex PCR reads were re-called with MiXCR into one record per CDR3 protein. Among more than 40,000 distinct CDR3 sequences listed, about half were seen once. Source material: peripheral blood or thyroid tissue (not recorded which). The receptors originated from a woman aged 45-65 years with Graves' hyperthyroidism. CDR3s include the opening cysteine and the closing phenylalanine or tryptophan. D genes are given only for firm matches. Not all rows give a size; the values are once, few, many and, for expanded clones, a class.

CDR3nt: TGTGCCAGCAGCTTGAGCCCGGGACAGGGCTCTGGGGCCAACGTCCTGACTTTC
CDR3aa: CASSLSPGQGSGANVLTF
v_gene: TRBV5-6
j_gene: TRBJ2-6
d_gene: TRBD1
abundance: .
len: 18

CDR3nt: TGTGCCAGCAGTCTTGGGGGAGAGAATTCACCCCTCCACTTT
CDR3aa: CASSLGGENSPLHF
v_gene: TRBV27
j_gene: TRBJ1-6
d_gene: .
abundance: .
len: 14

CDR3nt: TGTGCCACCAGCAGAGAACGCACGGGACAGGGGTACATCGCGAACACCGGGGAGCTGTTTTTT
CDR3aa: CATSRERTGQGYIANTGELFF
v_gene: TRBV15
j_gene: TRBJ2-2
d_gene: TRBD1
abundance: few
len: 21

CDR3nt: TGTGCCAGCAGTCTCCAGGGGGGGGAGACCCAGTACTTC
CDR3aa: CASSLQGGETQYF
v_gene: TRBV12-3/TRBV12-4
j_gene: TRBJ2-5
d_gene: .
abundance: .
len: 13

CDR3nt: TGTGCCACCAGCTCTGAGCTGGGTTCACCCCTCCACTTT
CDR3aa: CATSSELGSPLHF
v_gene: TRBV15
j_gene: TRBJ1-6
d_gene: .
abundance: .
len: 13

CDR3nt: TGCAGCTTTGCCGGCGGGAAGACCCAGTACTTC
CDR3aa: CSFAGGKTQYF
v_gene: TRBV29-1
j_gene: TRBJ2-5
d_gene: .
abundance: .
len: 11

CDR3nt: TGTGCCAGCAGCACCGGGAAAGACACCGAAGCTTTCTTT
CDR3aa: CASSTGKDTEAFF
v_gene: TRBV7-2
j_gene: TRBJ1-1
d_gene: .
abundance: .
len: 13

CDR3nt: TGTGCCACCAGCTTGGGACCCTCAGGGCACGAGCAGTACTTC
CDR3aa: CATSLGPSGHEQYF
v_gene: TRBV7-2
j_gene: TRBJ2-7
d_gene: .
abundance: .
len: 14

CDR3nt: TGCGCCAGCAGCAGGGGACAGGGGGCCGGTGGAAACACCATATATTTT
CDR3aa: CASSRGQGAGGNTIYF
v_gene: TRBV5-1
j_gene: TRBJ1-3
d_gene: TRBD1
abundance: many
len: 16

CDR3nt: TGCAGCGTTAAATACCAGGGCACGAACACTGAAGCTTTCTTT
CDR3aa: CSVKYQGTNTEAFF
v_gene: TRBV29-1
j_gene: TRBJ1-1
d_gene: .
abundance: .
len: 14

CDR3nt: TGTGCCAGCAGCGTACGGCCGGGACAGGGAAGCGGGGAGCTGTTTTTT
CDR3aa: CASSVRPGQGSGELFF
v_gene: TRBV9
j_gene: TRBJ2-2
d_gene: TRBD1
abundance: .
len: 16

CDR3nt: TGTGCCAGCAGAAGGGACAGATCCTATAATCAGCCCCAGCATTTT
CDR3aa: CASRRDRSYNQPQHF
v_gene: TRBV2
j_gene: TRBJ1-5
d_gene: TRBD1
abundance: .
len: 15

CDR3nt: TGCGCCAGCAGTGATTCCGGGACTAGCGGGAGGGCTTTGGTTGTGGAGACCCAGTACTTC
CDR3aa: CASSDSGTSGRALVVETQYF
v_gene: TRBV10-2
j_gene: TRBJ2-5
d_gene: TRBD2
abundance: .
len: 20

CDR3nt: TGCAGTGCTCAGGCGGGGGGGGGTTGGCTAGCGGCATTGACCCATGAAGAGACCCAGTACTTC
CDR3aa: CSAQAGGGWLAALTHEETQYF
v_gene: TRBV20-1
j_gene: TRBJ2-5
d_gene: TRBD2
abundance: many
len: 21

CDR3nt: TGCAGTGCGCATACTTTTAACTATGGCTACACCTTC
CDR3aa: CSAHTFNYGYTF
v_gene: TRBV20-1
j_gene: TRBJ1-2
d_gene: .
abundance: .
len: 12

CDR3nt: TGCAGCGTTGAAGCGACGATCGGCTACACCTTC
CDR3aa: CSVEATIGYTF
v_gene: TRBV29-1
j_gene: TRBJ1-2
d_gene: .
abundance: .
len: 11

CDR3nt: TGTGCTCGACCTCGCGGACAGGGGGGTTATGGCTACACCTTC
CDR3aa: CARPRGQGGYGYTF
v_gene: TRBV6-2/TRBV6-3
j_gene: TRBJ1-2
d_gene: TRBD1
abundance: .
len: 14

CDR3nt: TGTGCCAGCAGCCAAGCGTACGAGCAGTACTTC
CDR3aa: CASSQAYEQYF
v_gene: TRBV14
j_gene: TRBJ2-7
d_gene: .
abundance: many
len: 11

CDR3nt: TGTGCCACCAGAGGGTCCCAAGAGACCCAGTACTTC
CDR3aa: CATRGSQETQYF
v_gene: TRBV24-1
j_gene: TRBJ2-5
d_gene: .
abundance: medium-sized
len: 12

CDR3nt: TGTGCCAGCAACGGAGGACAGGCGTACGAGCAGTACTTC
CDR3aa: CASNGGQAYEQYF
v_gene: TRBV2
j_gene: TRBJ2-7
d_gene: TRBD1
abundance: .
len: 13

CDR3nt: TGTGCCAGCAGCCAACCCGGACTAGCGGAGGTCCAACAGTACTTC
CDR3aa: CASSQPGLAEVQQYF
v_gene: TRBV4-2
j_gene: TRBJ2-7
d_gene: TRBD2
abundance: many
len: 15

CDR3nt: TGTGCCACCAGCAGGGCCACAGGGACCCCCAGTCAGCCCCAGCATTTT
CDR3aa: CATSRATGTPSQPQHF
v_gene: TRBV15
j_gene: TRBJ1-5
d_gene: .
abundance: once
len: 16

CDR3nt: TGTGCCAGCAGCTCAGCCGGGACCAACTACGAGCAGTACTTC
CDR3aa: CASSSAGTNYEQYF
v_gene: TRBV5-6
j_gene: TRBJ2-7
d_gene: .
abundance: .
len: 14

CDR3nt: TGTGCCAGTAGTATCGGAAACACCATATATTTT
CDR3aa: CASSIGNTIYF
v_gene: TRBV19
j_gene: TRBJ1-3
d_gene: .
abundance: .
len: 11

CDR3nt: TGCAGCGTTGTTGGGGCGAGGGGACAGTACTACGAGCAGTACTTC
CDR3aa: CSVVGARGQYYEQYF
v_gene: TRBV29-1
j_gene: TRBJ2-7
d_gene: TRBD1
abundance: medium-sized
len: 15

CDR3nt: TGTGCCAGCAGTTCTAACCCAGTCTCAGGGTTGCACGAGCAGTACTTC
CDR3aa: CASSSNPVSGLHEQYF
v_gene: TRBV28
j_gene: TRBJ2-7
d_gene: .
abundance: many
len: 16

CDR3nt: TGTGCCAGCAGTTTCTCTGACAGGGGCTATGGCTACACCTTC
CDR3aa: CASSFSDRGYGYTF
v_gene: TRBV28
j_gene: TRBJ1-2
d_gene: TRBD1
abundance: few
len: 14

CDR3nt: TGTGCCACCAGCCGGGACCTTACGAATCAGCCCCAGCATTTT
CDR3aa: CATSRDLTNQPQHF
v_gene: TRBV15
j_gene: TRBJ1-5
d_gene: .
abundance: .
len: 14

CDR3nt: TGTGCCAGCTCTGCGGGGCGGTCCTCCTACGAGCAGTACTTC
CDR3aa: CASSAGRSSYEQYF
v_gene: TRBV7-6
j_gene: TRBJ2-7
d_gene: .
abundance: many
len: 14

CDR3nt: TGTGCCAGCAATCGCGTAGAGACAGATACGCAGTATTTT
CDR3aa: CASNRVETDTQYF
v_gene: TRBV7-2
j_gene: TRBJ2-3
d_gene: .
abundance: many
len: 13

CDR3nt: TGTGCCAGCAGCGGACCCCCCGGGGAGCTGTTTTTT
CDR3aa: CASSGPPGELFF
v_gene: TRBV7-9
j_gene: TRBJ2-2
d_gene: .
abundance: .
len: 12

CDR3nt: TGTGCCAGCAGCTTAGGACAGGGGCAGAGCGAGCAGTACTTC
CDR3aa: CASSLGQGQSEQYF
v_gene: TRBV11-2
j_gene: TRBJ2-7
d_gene: TRBD1
abundance: .
len: 14

CDR3nt: TGTGCCAGCAGTGGAAGCGGTGGAAACACCATATATTTT
CDR3aa: CASSGSGGNTIYF
v_gene: TRBV2
j_gene: TRBJ1-3
d_gene: .
abundance: .
len: 13

CDR3nt: TGCGCCAGCAGCTTAAAGCGGGAGGGAAGCACAGATACGCAGTATTTT
CDR3aa: CASSLKREGSTDTQYF
v_gene: TRBV5-1
j_gene: TRBJ2-3
d_gene: TRBD2
abundance: many
len: 16

CDR3nt: TGCGCCAGCAGCTTGTCCGTCGGGGAATTCACAGATACGCAGTATTTT
CDR3aa: CASSLSVGEFTDTQYF
v_gene: TRBV5-1
j_gene: TRBJ2-3
d_gene: .
abundance: .
len: 16

CDR3nt: TGCAGTGCTAGAGATGGATATGGCTACACCTTC
CDR3aa: CSARDGYGYTF
v_gene: TRBV20-1
j_gene: TRBJ1-2
d_gene: .
abundance: .
len: 11

CDR3nt: TGCGCCAGTCCGGGACAGGGGGCCGAGGTTGAAGCTTTCTTT
CDR3aa: CASPGQGAEVEAFF
v_gene: TRBV10-1
j_gene: TRBJ1-1
d_gene: TRBD1
abundance: .
len: 14

CDR3nt: TGCAGTGCAACCGGGACTAGCGGGAGGTCCTACGAGCAGTACTTC
CDR3aa: CSATGTSGRSYEQYF
v_gene: TRBV20-1
j_gene: TRBJ2-7
d_gene: TRBD2
abundance: many
len: 15

CDR3nt: TGCAGTGCTACAATCGGACACCTGCTTAACACCGGGGAGCTGTTTTTT
CDR3aa: CSATIGHLLNTGELFF
v_gene: TRBV20-1
j_gene: TRBJ2-2
d_gene: .
abundance: many
len: 16

CDR3nt: TGTGCCAGCAGCTATAGGAGGGAGGGCCTCGGGGAGCTGTTTTTT
CDR3aa: CASSYRREGLGELFF
v_gene: TRBV7-2
j_gene: TRBJ2-2
d_gene: TRBD2
abundance: many
len: 15

CDR3nt: TGCGCCAGCAGCCTTGGGGGGGTCGAAGAGACCCAGTACTTC
CDR3aa: CASSLGGVEETQYF
v_gene: TRBV5-1
j_gene: TRBJ2-5
d_gene: TRBD2
abundance: .
len: 14

CDR3nt: TGTGCCACCACGGGTGGGACAGGAGCCAACACTGAAGCTTTCTTT
CDR3aa: CATTGGTGANTEAFF
v_gene: TRBV10-3
j_gene: TRBJ1-1
d_gene: TRBD1
abundance: many
len: 15

CDR3nt: TGTGCTAGTGGACTAGCGGGAATCTACGAGCAGTACTTC
CDR3aa: CASGLAGIYEQYF
v_gene: TRBV2
j_gene: TRBJ2-7
d_gene: TRBD2
abundance: few
len: 13

CDR3nt: TGTGCCAGCAGCTTAGTCGGAACAAGAGGTGAAAAACTGTTTTTT
CDR3aa: CASSLVGTRGEKLFF
v_gene: TRBV7-9
j_gene: TRBJ1-4
d_gene: .
abundance: .
len: 15

CDR3nt: TGCGCCAGCAGCGCAAGCTCAGGGGGCTCTGGAAACACCATATATTTT
CDR3aa: CASSASSGGSGNTIYF
v_gene: TRBV4-3
j_gene: TRBJ1-3
d_gene: TRBD1
abundance: many
len: 16

CDR3nt: TGTGCCAGCAGCCAGCCGGGACAGTTACTCTCTGGGGCCAACGTCCTGACTTTC
CDR3aa: CASSQPGQLLSGANVLTF
v_gene: TRBV3-1
j_gene: TRBJ2-6
d_gene: TRBD1
abundance: many
len: 18

CDR3nt: TGTGCCACCAGCAGTACGGGACAGGGCAAATCGAGCAATCAGCCCCAGCATTTT
CDR3aa: CATSSTGQGKSSNQPQHF
v_gene: TRBV15
j_gene: TRBJ1-5
d_gene: TRBD1
abundance: few
len: 18

CDR3nt: TGTGCCAGCAGTTACACGGCGGGGACTAGCGGGGCTAGCACAGATACGCAGTATTTT
CDR3aa: CASSYTAGTSGASTDTQYF
v_gene: TRBV2
j_gene: TRBJ2-3
d_gene: TRBD2
abundance: .
len: 19

CDR3nt: TGTGCCAGCAGCTTAGTGGACAGGGGTGATCAGCCCCAGCATTTT
CDR3aa: CASSLVDRGDQPQHF
v_gene: TRBV7-2
j_gene: TRBJ1-5
d_gene: TRBD1
abundance: many
len: 15

CDR3nt: TGCGCCAGCAGCCAAGGGGTATTTGCCTACGAGCAGTACTTC
CDR3aa: CASSQGVFAYEQYF
v_gene: TRBV4-1
j_gene: TRBJ2-7
d_gene: .
abundance: many
len: 14

CDR3nt: TGCAGTGCTAGGCAGGGAGGCAATCAGCCCCAGCATTTT
CDR3aa: CSARQGGNQPQHF
v_gene: TRBV20-1
j_gene: TRBJ1-5
d_gene: .
abundance: many
len: 13

CDR3nt: TGTGCCAGCAGCAAGTCCAGGATGGGGACAGGGGGCCTCGAGCAGTACTTC
CDR3aa: CASSKSRMGTGGLEQYF
v_gene: TRBV4-2
j_gene: TRBJ2-7
d_gene: TRBD1
abundance: many
len: 17

CDR3nt: TGCAGCGTTGAAGAGAGGCAGCCTCTGAACACTGAAGCTTTCTTT
CDR3aa: CSVEERQPLNTEAFF
v_gene: TRBV29-1
j_gene: TRBJ1-1
d_gene: .
abundance: .
len: 15

CDR3nt: TGTGCCAGCAGCGCCCAAGCGGGACTGGGTGAGGCCCAGTACTTC
CDR3aa: CASSAQAGLGEAQYF
v_gene: TRBV9
j_gene: TRBJ2-5
d_gene: TRBD2
abundance: many
len: 15

CDR3nt: TGTGCCAGCAGATGGACTAGTCACTACGAGCAGTACTTC
CDR3aa: CASRWTSHYEQYF
v_gene: TRBV2
j_gene: TRBJ2-7
d_gene: TRBD2
abundance: .
len: 13